A single sample is the source of the 26 T cell receptor beta chains below, sequenced in a study of technical replicates of blood from a handful of donors. TCRdb keeps only in-frame clones here, not all; method: immunoSEQ multiplex PCR. The sample yields tens of thousands of clones, roughly 90% seen once. The source material was T cells isolated from PBMCs. The receptors shown here come from a human donor in good health.

This chain links TRBV29-1 with TRBJ1-1, with D maybe TRBD1 (5 bases). Trimming pared 5 bases from V and 3 bases from J, leaving 13 bases between. The CDR3 has 13 residues. The germline V gene has CDR1 SQVTM and CDR2 ANQGSEA. DNA of the CDR3: TGCAGCGTTCGTCAGGGAACTCACACTGAAGCTTTCTTT. Translation gives CSVRQGTHTEAFF.

The chain links TRBV7-3 to TRBJ2-6; D is perhaps TRBD2 (6 bases). Germline V lookup: CDR1 SGHTA, CDR2 FQGTGA. The germline V and J ends were trimmed by 5 bases and 4 bases, with 12 bases remaining between them. The CDR3 is made up of 15 amino acids. CDR3 residues: CASSVGGPGANVLTF. CDR3 coding DNA: TGTGCCAGCAGCGTGGGGGGTCCCGGGGCCAACGTCCTGACTTTC.

The chain employs TRBV2 and TRBJ1-4; TRBD1 agrees at 7 bases. The ends lost 2 bases at V and 3 bases at J; junction bases unmatched: 3. This CDR3 region has 15 residues. CDR1 is SNHLY and CDR2 is FYNNEI in the germline V gene. The CDR3 region has the DNA TGTGCCAGCAGTGAAAGGGGACAGTCTAATGAAAAACTGTTTTTT. Its translation: CASSERGQSNEKLFF.

CDR3: CAISAVSTSGRYTGELFF. The CDR3 bases are TGTGCCATCAGTGCTGTTTCTACTAGCGGGAGGTACACCGGGGAGCTGTTTTTT. The chain combines TRBV10-3 with TRBJ2-2; 12 bases line up with TRBD2. The ends lost 4 bases at V and 3 bases at J; junction bases unmatched: 9. The germline V gene has CDR1 ENHRY and CDR2 SYGVKD. The CDR3 sequence is 18 residues long.

This rearrangement joins TRBV6-5 to TRBJ2-7; no clear D gene. The CDR3 spans 14 residues. Trimming took 4 bases from V and 0 from J, leaving 10 bases between them. Germline lookup yields CDR1 MNHEY and CDR2 SVGAGI. CDR3 sequence: CASSLTGLSYEQYF. CDR3 in DNA: TGTGCCAGCAGTTTAACGGGTCTCTCCTACGAGCAGTACTTC.

The chain has TRBV30 and TRBJ2-7; D not certain. This CDR3 has 13 amino acids. The germline CDR1 and CDR2 sequences are GTSNPN and SVGIG (reference sequence). V was pared by 2 bases and J by 6 bases, with 14 bases between. The CDR3 here is CAWSLNGYSEQYF. Here the CDR3 DNA reads TGTGCCTGGAGTCTTAACGGGTATAGCGAGCAGTACTTC.

Worth noting for this clone: One end of the junction varies from germline; a read error may be responsible. The CDR3 bases are TGTGCAAGCAGAGGTCCCTCGGGACAGGGAGGAGGGGAAAAACTGTTTTTT. Its translation: CASRGPSGQGGGEKLFF. This chain links TRBV7-8 with TRBJ1-4, with TRBD1 matching 9 bases. CDR1 and CDR2 (germline): SGHVS, FQNEAQ. This CDR3 has 17 residues.

V gene TRBV4-1 combines with J gene TRBJ2-7, with TRBD1 as a possible D gene (6 bases). Deletions cut 4 bases from V and 5 bases from J, with 15 bases between. Germline CDR1 is MGHRA and CDR2 is YSYEKL. This CDR3 is built from 14 residues. The CDR3 DNA reads TGCGCCAGCAGCCTACAGGGCCGTAGGGACGAGCAGTACTTC. This sequence encodes CASSLQGRRDEQYF.

The chain couples TRBV5-4 to TRBJ2-3; tentative D call: TRBD2 (6 bases). The CDR3 extends over 14 amino acids. Germline V CDR1 and CDR2: SGHNT, YYREEE (reference sequence). Trimming removed 5 bases from V and 2 bases from J, with 12 bases in between. CDR3 DNA: TGTGCCAGCAGGATGGGACTTTTCACAGATACGCAGTATTTT. It codes for CASRMGLFTDTQYF.

This chain connects TRBV10-3 to TRBJ1-3; 7 positions agree with TRBD1. CDR1 is ENHRY, CDR2 SYGVKD, per germline. This CDR3 is 14 amino acids long. V was pared by 6 bases and J by 0 bases, with 2 bases of the junction left unmatched. CDR3 in DNA: TGTGCCATCAGGGGACAGAGCTCTGGAAACACCATATATTTT. Residues: CAIRGQSSGNTIYF.

CDR3 DNA: TGTGCCAGCAGTGGCTCTGCGGGAGGGCCACTGGGCCATGAGCAGTTCTTC. This sequence encodes CASSGSAGGPLGHEQFF. The chain uses TRBV6-1 and TRBJ2-1, with TRBD2 matching over 9 bases. This CDR3 is 17 amino acids long. CDR1 is MNHNS and CDR2 is SASEGT in the germline V gene. V shed 4 bases, J shed 8 bases, and the junction held 15 bases outside the gene matches.

The J gene is TRBJ2-3, the V gene TRBV5-4; D remains unclear. The CDR3 covers 12 residues. Germline loops: CDR1 SGHNT, CDR2 YYREEE (reference sequence). V gave up 3 bases and J gave up 7 bases, with 9 bases separating them. The CDR3 reads CASSSKTYTQYF. The CDR3 DNA follows: TGTGCCAGCAGCTCGAAAACTTATACGCAGTATTTT.

V and J are TRBV10-3 and TRBJ1-5, with a possible D match to TRBD1 (6 bases). This CDR3 comprises 14 residues. From germline, CDR1 is ENHRY and CDR2 SYGVKD. Deletions cut 6 bases from V and 6 bases from J, with 15 bases between. The CDR3 loop is CAISEQGEGQPQHF. The CDR3 coding sequence is TGTGCCATCAGCGAACAGGGTGAGGGTCAGCCCCAGCATTTT.

V usage is TRBV6-1 and J usage is TRBJ2-3; tentatively, D is TRBD2 (6 bases). Trimming shortened V by 3 bases and J by 6 bases, and 22 bases separated the two germline ends. CDR3 length: 17 amino acids. Looked up from germline, CDR1 is MNHNS and CDR2 is SASEGT. CDR3 nucleotides: TGTGCCAGCAGTGAGGAGACTAGATCGGTGTTCGCGGATACGCAGTATTTT. Its protein is CASSEETRSVFADTQYF.

The sample holds one count of this clone. This chain connects TRBV9 to TRBJ2-5; D might be TRBD1 (6 bases). V lost 3 bases and J lost 5, with 17 bases in between. The CDR3 covers 15 residues. CDR1 and CDR2 from the germline V gene are SGDLS and YYNGEE. CDR3 loop: CASSADTGPGETQYF. CDR3 bases: TGTGCCAGCAGCGCTGATACAGGGCCGGGGGAGACCCAGTACTTC.

The J gene is TRBJ1-1, the V gene TRBV28; D unclear. The germline CDR1 and CDR2 sequences are MDHEN and SYDVKM. The CDR3 is made up of 14 amino acids. Trimming removed 2 bases at V and 6 bases at J, with 13 bases between. CDR3 loop: CASSLHTLGAEAFF. The CDR3 region has the DNA TGTGCCAGCAGTTTACATACACTGGGAGCTGAAGCTTTCTTT.

The rearrangement joins TRBV5-1 to TRBJ2-1; 11 positions agree with TRBD2. V shed 0 bases, J shed 5 bases, and the junction held 1 base outside the gene matches. CDR1 is SGHRS and CDR2 is YFSETQ in the germline V gene. This CDR3 comprises 15 residues. The CDR3 DNA reads TGCGCCAGCAGCTTGGGACTAGCGGGACACAATGAGCAGTTCTTC. Translating gives CASSLGLAGHNEQFF.

This clone was observed once. The chain joins TRBV5-4 to TRBJ2-1; the D is unclear. Trimming stripped 4 bases from V and 4 bases from J, with 18 bases between. The CDR3 is made up of 16 amino acids. Germline assignment: CDR1 SGHNT and CDR2 YYREEE (reference sequence). The CDR3 here is CASSIPTKFLYNEQFF. The CDR3 DNA follows: TGTGCCAGCAGCATCCCGACAAAATTCCTATACAATGAGCAGTTCTTC.

CDR3 region: CASRPPGQGTDEQFF. The CDR3, as DNA: TGCGCCAGCAGACCCCCGGGACAGGGGACTGATGAGCAGTTCTTC. This chain connects TRBV5-1 to TRBJ2-1, with TRBD1 matching over 10 bases. J lost 8 bases, V lost 5 bases, and 10 bases had no gene match. This CDR3 contains 15 residues. CDR1 is SGHRS, CDR2 YFSETQ, per germline.

This clone was seen a few times. This chain uses TRBV18 with TRBJ2-7; TRBD1 matches at 7 bases. Germline CDR1 reads KGHSH; CDR2 reads LQKENI. V dropped 3 bases and J dropped 4; count of bases not matched to a gene: 12. The length of the CDR3 is 16 residues. The CDR3 DNA sequence: TGTGCCAGCTCACCCTATACGACAGGGTCCGGTTACGAGCAGTACTTC. Its translation: CASSPYTTGSGYEQYF.

The genes are TRBV29-1 and TRBJ2-3, with TRBD2 identical over 7 bases. Unmatched junction bases numbered 15, after V lost 7 bases and J lost 5 bases. Germline CDR1 is SQVTM and CDR2 is ANQGSEA. The CDR3 has 15 amino acids. DNA of the CDR3: TGCAGCGGGGGAATATGGCGGGAGCTTATAGATACGCAGTATTTT. Its translation: CSGGIWRELIDTQYF.

The genes are TRBV30 and TRBJ2-5; maybe TRBD1 (6 bases). The length of the CDR3 is 15 residues. Germline V gene data show CDR1 as GTSNPN and CDR2 as SVGIG (reference sequence). With 6 bases removed from V and 4 bases from J, the gap between germline ends came to 21 bases. The CDR3 loop is CACKTGRRGTETQYF. The DNA for the CDR3 is TGTGCCTGCAAAACAGGGAGACGGGGAACAGAGACCCAGTACTTC.

This clone was recorded a few times. The V call is TRBV9, the J call TRBJ1-1, with D possibly TRBD1 on 6 matching bases. With 4 bases removed from V and 3 bases from J, the gap between germline ends came to 16 bases. The CDR3 has 15 amino acids. Germline V gene sequence: CDR1 SGDLS, CDR2 YYNGEE. CDR3 sequence (DNA): TGTGCCAGCAGCCATCACCAGGGGTTGGACACTGAAGCTTTCTTT. It codes for CASSHHQGLDTEAFF.

The chain links TRBV19 to TRBJ2-7; possibly TRBD2 for D (5 bases). Trimming took off 2 bases at V and 0 bases at J, with 11 bases between the two ends. This CDR3 has 15 residues. CDR1 and CDR2 (germline): LNHDA, SQIVND (reference sequence). The DNA of the CDR3 is TGTGCCAGTAGTATAAGCCCGGGGAACTCCTACGAGCAGTACTTC. It translates to CASSISPGNSYEQYF.

This chain links TRBV7-2 with TRBJ2-5; 8 positions match TRBD2. V shed 6 bases, J shed 4 bases, and the junction held 10 bases outside the gene matches. The CDR3 covers 15 residues. Germline CDR1 reads SGHTA; CDR2 reads FQGNSA. The CDR3 coding sequence is TGTGCCAGCAGTCCCTCGCGGGGGGCAGGAGAGACCCAGTACTTC. Translated, it gives CASSPSRGAGETQYF.

This clone occurred once. This chain links TRBV5-1 with TRBJ2-5; D ambiguous. V was clipped by 2 bases and J by 3 bases, with 5 bases between them. Germline V gene lookup returns CDR1 SGHRS and CDR2 YFSETQ. The CDR3 consists of 12 residues. The CDR3 DNA is TGCGCCAGCAGCTTTATCGAAGAGACCCAGTACTTC. Amino acids: CASSFIEETQYF.